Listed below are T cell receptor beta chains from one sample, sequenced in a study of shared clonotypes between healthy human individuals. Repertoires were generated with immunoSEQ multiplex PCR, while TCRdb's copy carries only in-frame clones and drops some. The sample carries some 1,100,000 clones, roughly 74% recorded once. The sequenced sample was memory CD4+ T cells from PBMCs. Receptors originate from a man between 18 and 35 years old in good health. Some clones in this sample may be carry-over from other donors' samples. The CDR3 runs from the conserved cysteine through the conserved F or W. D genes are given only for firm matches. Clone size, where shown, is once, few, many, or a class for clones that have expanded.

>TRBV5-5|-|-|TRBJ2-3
TGTGCCAGCAGCCCACCGAACGGAGGCGGAACAGATACGCAGTATTTT
CASSPPNGGGTDTQYF
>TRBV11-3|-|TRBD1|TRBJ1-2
TGTGCCAGCAGCCCGAAACTCGGGCAGGGGGGGCCACTCTATGGCTACACCTTC
CASSPKLGQGGPLYGYTF
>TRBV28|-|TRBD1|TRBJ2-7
TGTGCCAGCAGCCCCCGGACAGGGTGGGTCCACTTC
CASSPRTGWVHF
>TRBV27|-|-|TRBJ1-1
TGTGCCAGCCGGAAAGGTTGGACTGGGACTGAAGCTTTCTTT
CASRKGWTGTEAFF
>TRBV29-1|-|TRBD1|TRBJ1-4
TGCAGCGATCTGGACAGGGACGGTAAACTGTTTTTT
CSDLDRDGKLFF
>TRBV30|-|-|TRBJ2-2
TGTGCCTGGATAAAGGGTCTAACTAAGAACACCGGGGAGCTGTTTTTT
CAWIKGLTKNTGELFF
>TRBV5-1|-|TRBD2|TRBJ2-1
TGCGCCAGCAGCGTCGGGACTAGCGGCCACAATGAGCAGTTCTTC
CASSVGTSGHNEQFF
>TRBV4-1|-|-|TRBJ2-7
TGCGCCAGCAGCGCCTCCTCGCGGAAGGTCTACGAGCAGTACTTC
CASSASSRKVYEQYF
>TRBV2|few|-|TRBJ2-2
TGTGCCAGCAGTGGACTCCCGAGGGGCGGGGAGCTGTTTTTT
CASSGLPRGGELFF
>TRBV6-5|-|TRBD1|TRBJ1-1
TGTGCCAGCAGCAACAACAGGGGATCAGCTTTCTTT
CASSNNRGSAFF
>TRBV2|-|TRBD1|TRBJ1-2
TGTGCCAGCAATCTTGACAGGGGGGAAGGCTACACCTTC
CASNLDRGEGYTF
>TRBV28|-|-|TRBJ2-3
TGTGCCAGCCTTCGCCGCTGGGCAGATACGCAGTATTTT
CASLRRWADTQYF
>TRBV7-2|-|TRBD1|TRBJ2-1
TGTGCCAGCAGCTTAGTCCCAGTCCAGGGGGCCGGGGACAATGAGCAGTTCTTC
CASSLVPVQGAGDNEQFF
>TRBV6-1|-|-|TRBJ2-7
TGTGCCAGCAGGGGAGCTGTCGGGGAGCAGTACTTC
CASRGAVGEQYF
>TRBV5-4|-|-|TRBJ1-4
TGTGCCAGCAGCTTGGGGACAGTTGAAAAACTGTTTTTT
CASSLGTVEKLFF
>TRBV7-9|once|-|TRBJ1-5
TGTGCCAGCAGCTTAGGGTCTGATAGCAATCAGCCCCAGCATTTT
CASSLGSDSNQPQHF
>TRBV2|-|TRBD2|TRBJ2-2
TGTGCCAGCAGTGACGGTTGGGCTAGCGGTAACACCGGGGAGCTGTTTTTT
CASSDGWASGNTGELFF
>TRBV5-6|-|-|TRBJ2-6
TGTGCCAGCGGGGGAGTATTGCGCTCTGGGGCCAACGTCCTGACTTTC
CASGGVLRSGANVLTF
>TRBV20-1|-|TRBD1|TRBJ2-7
TGCAGTGCTCGGACAGGGGGCGAGCAGTACTTC
CSARTGGEQYF
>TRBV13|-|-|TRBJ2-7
TGTGCCAGCAGCTTAGCCGGGGGTTCTCTCTACGAGCAGTACTTC
CASSLAGGSLYEQYF
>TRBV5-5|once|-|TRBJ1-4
TGTGCCAGCAGTTTGTGGGGGGCCTCCTCCGACAAACTGTTTTTT
CASSLWGASSDKLFF
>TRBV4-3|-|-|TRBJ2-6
TGCGCCAGCAGCCAAGAGAGTCAATCTGGGGCCAACGTCCCGACTTTC
CASSQESQSGANVPTF
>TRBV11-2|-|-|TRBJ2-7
TGTGCCAGCAGCCACCTCAAGGCCTACGAGCAGTACTTC
CASSHLKAYEQYF
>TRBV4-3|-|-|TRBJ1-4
TGCGCCAGCAGCCAAGATATCCCCGCAACTAATGAAAAACTGTTTTTT
CASSQDIPATNEKLFF
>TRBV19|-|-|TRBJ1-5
TGTGCCAGTAGACCCCAAGGCGCTGGACGGATATTTAGCAATCAGCCCCAGCATTTT
CASRPQGAGRIFSNQPQHF
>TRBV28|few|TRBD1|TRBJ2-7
TGTGCCAGCGGTGGGACAGCTGTCTACGAGCAGTACTTC
CASGGTAVYEQYF
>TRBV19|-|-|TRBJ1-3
TGTGCCAGTAGTATACTCTTCGGAGGCAGGGGAGCCGGAAACACCATATATTTT
CASSILFGGRGAGNTIYF
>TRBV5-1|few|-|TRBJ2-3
TGCGCCAGCAGCTTGGCTGATTTCACAGATACGCAGTATTTT
CASSLADFTDTQYF
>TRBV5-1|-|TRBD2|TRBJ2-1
TGCGCCAGCAGCTTGGATGGCGGGAGCTCCTACAATGAGCAGTTCTTC
CASSLDGGSSYNEQFF
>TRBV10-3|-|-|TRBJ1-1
TGTGCCATCAGCAGACAGGACGACACTGAAGCTTTCTTT
CAISRQDDTEAFF
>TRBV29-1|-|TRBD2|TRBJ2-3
TGCAGCGTAGTTAGACTAGCGGAGGATACGCAGTATTTT
CSVVRLAEDTQYF
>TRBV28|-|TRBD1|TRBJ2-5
TGTGCCAGCAAGGGCTCCAGGGGGAAACAAGAGACCCAGTACTTC
CASKGSRGKQETQYF
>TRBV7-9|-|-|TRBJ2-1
TGTGCCAGCAGCCCCGGGCACTTAGCCACGAATAATGAGCAGTTCTTC
CASSPGHLATNNEQFF
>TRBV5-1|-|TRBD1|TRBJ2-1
TGCGCCAGCAGCCCATCCCCAGGGGGAAGGTACAATGAGCAGTTCTTC
CASSPSPGGRYNEQFF
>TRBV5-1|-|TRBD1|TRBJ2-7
TGCGCCAGCAGCTTGGGGGGGACAGGGGCCCACGAGCAGTACTTC
CASSLGGTGAHEQYF
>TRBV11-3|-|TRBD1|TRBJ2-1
TGTGCCAGCAGCCGGGACAGGGCGTCCAATGAGCAGTTCTTC
CASSRDRASNEQFF
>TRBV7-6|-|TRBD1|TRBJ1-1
TGTGCCAGCAGCCAAGGGACAGGGGCTGAAGCTTTCTTT
CASSQGTGAEAFF
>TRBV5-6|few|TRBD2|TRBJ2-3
TGTGCCAGCAGCTTGTTAGTGGGGGGGACGCAGTATTTT
CASSLLVGGTQYF
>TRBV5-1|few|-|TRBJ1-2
TGCGCCAGCAGCCCGGGAGCTAACTATGGCTACACCTTC
CASSPGANYGYTF
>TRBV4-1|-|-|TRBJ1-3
TGCGCCAGCAGCCAAGCCCCGGCCCCCACCATATATTTT
CASSQAPAPTIYF
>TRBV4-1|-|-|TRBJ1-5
TGCGCCAGCAGCCAAGATTGGGGCGGGGATAATCAGCCCCAGCATTTT
CASSQDWGGDNQPQHF
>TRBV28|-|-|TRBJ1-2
TGTGCCAGCAGGTCCGGGACGGTCTATGGCTACACCTTC
CASRSGTVYGYTF
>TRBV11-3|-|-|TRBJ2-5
TGTGCCAGCAGCTTAGGTGGGAGCCAAGAGACCCAGTACTTC
CASSLGGSQETQYF
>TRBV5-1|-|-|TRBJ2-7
TGCGCCAGCAGCTGGGCCACTTCGATCTCCTACGAGCAGTACTTC
CASSWATSISYEQYF
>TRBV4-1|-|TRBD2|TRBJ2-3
TGCGCCAGCAGCGCGAGCGGGATGAGGACAGATACGCAGTATTTT
CASSASGMRTDTQYF
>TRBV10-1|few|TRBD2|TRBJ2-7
TGCGCCAGCAGTGAGGGACTAGCGGGAGACGAGCAGTACTTC
CASSEGLAGDEQYF
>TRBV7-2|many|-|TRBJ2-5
TGTGCCAGCAGCTTTTCTGAGACCCAGTACTTC
CASSFSETQYF
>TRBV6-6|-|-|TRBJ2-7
TGTGCCAGCAGTTACTCGAGGGAGGTCTACGAGCAGTACTTC
CASSYSREVYEQYF
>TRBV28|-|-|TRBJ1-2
TGTGCCAGCAGTTTTCCTGGGGGGGGATCCTATGGCTACACCTTC
CASSFPGGGSYGYTF